A single count supports the clone carrying this TCR beta chain. Amplified TCR beta CDR3 regions derived from RNA transcripts. TCR CDR3 regions were first amplified by RT-PCR with HTBI primers. TCRdb recomputed calls from the multiplex PCR reads with MiXCR, one row per CDR3 protein. This sample has around 600,000 distinct CDR3 sequences, with 45% found just once. The data are from a study of T cells in Graves' hyperthyroidism and ophthalmopathy. Each diagnosis drew on symptoms, thyroxine, TRAb, thyroid ultrasound and orbital computed tomography findings. The clonotype was recovered from an adult man with Graves' disease, either hyperthyroidism or ophthalmopathy (not recorded which). Material: peripheral blood or thyroid tissue (not recorded which).

CDR3 sequence: CATRRDFF. The CDR3 DNA sequence: TGTGCCACCAGACGGGATTTCTTT. The chain joins TRBV24-1 to TRBJ1-1; D is unclear. Germline CDR1 reads KGHDR; CDR2 reads SFDVKD. The CDR3 extends over 8 amino acids. Trimming shortened V by 7 bases and J by 13 bases, and 6 bases separated the two germline ends.